Shown below are 4 T cell receptor beta chains from a single sample sequenced in a study of identical twins. TCRdb called the 5' RACE reads again in MiXCR, with one record for every CDR3 protein. Counted here are 1.5 million to 2 million distinct CDR3 sequences, around 33% occurring once; the ten biggest clones make up about 0.27%. Sequenced: cord blood. Receptor source: a newborn girl in good health.

Worth noting for this clonotype: At one end, the junction sequence differs from germline, possibly due to a read error. The genes are TRBV5-1 and TRBJ2-3; the match to TRBD2 covers 14 bases. The germline V gene has CDR1 SGHRS and CDR2 YFSETQ. The CDR3 contains 16 residues. The CDR3 coding sequence is TGCGCCAGCTGCTTGACTAGCGGGGGGGGCACAGATACGCAGTATTTT. This codes for CASCLTSGGGTDTQYF.

As concerns this clonotype: Its ends do not fully match the called genes, so a read error is possible. The J gene is TRBJ2-7, the V gene TRBV7-9; 12 positions agree with TRBD1. The length of the CDR3 is 16 residues. Germline CDR1 reads SEHNR; CDR2 reads FQNEAQ (reference sequence). This chain's CDR3 is CASSLKPGQGAYEQYF. The CDR3 coding sequence is TGTGCCAGCAGCTTAAAACCGGGACAGGGGGCCTATGAGCAGTACTTC.

At least ten counts were recorded for this clonotype. This chain joins TRBV18 and TRBJ2-1; TRBD2 matches at 12 bases. The CDR3 is 16 amino acids. Germline trimming cut 8 bases from V and 4 bases from J; bases unmatched to any gene: 9. Germline values: CDR1 KGHSH, CDR2 LQKENI. The CDR3 protein is CASSPRTSGAYNEQFF. The CDR3 DNA sequence: TGTGCCAGCAGTCCCAGGACTAGCGGGGCTTACAATGAGCAGTTCTTC.

This clonotype was counted ten times or more. At one boundary the junction diverges from the germline segment, which might be a read error. The rearrangement uses TRBV5-1 and TRBJ2-3; a weak D match, TRBD2 (5 bases). The length of the CDR3 is 14 residues. Per the germline V gene, CDR1 is SGHRS and CDR2 is YFSETQ. In DNA, the CDR3 is TGTGCCAGCAGTTCTCGGACTAGCACAGATACGCAGTATTTT. Translating gives CASSSRTSTDTQYF.